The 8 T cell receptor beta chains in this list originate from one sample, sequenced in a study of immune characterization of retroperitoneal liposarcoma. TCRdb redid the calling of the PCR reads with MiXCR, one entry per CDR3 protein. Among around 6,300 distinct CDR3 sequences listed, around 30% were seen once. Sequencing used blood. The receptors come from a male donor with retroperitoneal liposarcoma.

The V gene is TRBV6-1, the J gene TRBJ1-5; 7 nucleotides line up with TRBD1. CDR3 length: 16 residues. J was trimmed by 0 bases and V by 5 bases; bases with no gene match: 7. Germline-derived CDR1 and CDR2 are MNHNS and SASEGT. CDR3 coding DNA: TGTGCCAGCAGTCCCGACAGGGCCTATAGCAATCAGCCCCAGCATTTT. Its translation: CASSPDRAYSNQPQHF.

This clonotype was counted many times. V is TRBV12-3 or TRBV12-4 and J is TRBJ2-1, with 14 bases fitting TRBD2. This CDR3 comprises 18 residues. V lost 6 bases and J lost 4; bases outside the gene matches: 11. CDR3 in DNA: TGTGCCAGCAGCCGCCGCCGACTAGCGGGAGGGCTATACAATGAGCAGTTCTTC. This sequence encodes CASSRRRLAGGLYNEQFF.

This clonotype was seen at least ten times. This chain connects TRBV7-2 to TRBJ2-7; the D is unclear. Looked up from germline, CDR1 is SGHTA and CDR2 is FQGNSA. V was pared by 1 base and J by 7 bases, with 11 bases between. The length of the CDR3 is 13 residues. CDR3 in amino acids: CASSLDGSLEQYF. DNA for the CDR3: TGTGCCAGCAGCTTAGATGGATCCTTGGAGCAGTACTTC.

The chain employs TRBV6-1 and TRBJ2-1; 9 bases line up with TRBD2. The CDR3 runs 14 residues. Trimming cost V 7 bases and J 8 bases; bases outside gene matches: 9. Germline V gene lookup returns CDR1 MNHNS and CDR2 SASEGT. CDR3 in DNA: TGTGCCAGCAACTTAGCGGGAGCTGGCGATGAGCAGTTCTTC. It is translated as CASNLAGAGDEQFF.

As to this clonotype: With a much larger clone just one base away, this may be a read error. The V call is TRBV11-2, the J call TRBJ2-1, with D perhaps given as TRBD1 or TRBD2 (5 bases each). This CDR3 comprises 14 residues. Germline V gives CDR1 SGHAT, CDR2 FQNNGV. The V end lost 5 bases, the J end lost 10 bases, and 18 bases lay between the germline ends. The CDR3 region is CASSQSLGTYEQFF. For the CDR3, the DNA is TGTGCCAGCAGCCAATCCCTCGGGACCTACGAGCAGTTCTTC.

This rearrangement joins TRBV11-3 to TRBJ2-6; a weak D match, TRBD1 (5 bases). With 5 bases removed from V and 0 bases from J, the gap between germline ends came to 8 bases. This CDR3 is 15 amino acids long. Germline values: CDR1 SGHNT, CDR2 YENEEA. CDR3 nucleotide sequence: TGTGCCAGCAGCCCTAGGGGCTCTGGGGCCAACGTCCTGACTTTC. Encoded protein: CASSPRGSGANVLTF.

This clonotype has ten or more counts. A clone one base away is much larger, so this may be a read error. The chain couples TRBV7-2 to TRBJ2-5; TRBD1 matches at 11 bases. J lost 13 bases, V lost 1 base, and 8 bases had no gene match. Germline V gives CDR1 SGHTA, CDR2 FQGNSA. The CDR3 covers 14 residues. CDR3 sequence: CASSLGTGGPPMYF. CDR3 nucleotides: TGTGCCAGCAGCTTAGGGACAGGGGGCCCCCCAATGTACTTC. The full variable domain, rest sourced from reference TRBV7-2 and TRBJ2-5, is GAGVSQSPSNKVTEKGKDVELRCDPISGHTALYWYRQSLGQGLEFLIYFQGNSAPDKSGLPSDRFSAERTGGSVSTLTIQRTQQEDSAVYLCASSLGTGGPPMYFGPGTRLLVL.

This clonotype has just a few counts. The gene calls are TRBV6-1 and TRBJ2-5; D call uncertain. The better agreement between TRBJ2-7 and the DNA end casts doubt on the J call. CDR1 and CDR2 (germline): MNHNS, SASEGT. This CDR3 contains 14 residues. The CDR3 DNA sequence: TGTGCCAGCAGTTCAGATTTCTCCTACTACGAGCAGTACTTC. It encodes CASSSDFSYYEQYF.